Listed below are T cell receptor beta chains from one sample, sequenced in a study of T cell responses to AZD1222 COVID-19 vaccine. The protocol was immunoSEQ multiplex PCR, while the TCRdb copy is restricted to in-frame clones and leaves out a portion. Of 98,000 or so clones listed, roughly 83% were seen once; the top ten hold 13% to 15%. The sample consisted of peripheral blood, taken 28 days after the second AZD1222 dose. Every receptor here comes from an adult who received the AZD1222 COVID-19 vaccine. Each CDR3 is given with its conserved first and last residue. The D gene is left open where the match is weak. Where a row states a size, it is once, few, many or the class of an expanded clone; other rows omit it.

>TRBJ2-5|-|TRBV6-1|-
CASSEGPSQETQYF
TGTGCCAGCAGTGAAGGTCCTAGCCAAGAGACCCAGTACTTC
>TRBJ1-2|-|TRBV6-2/TRBV6-3|-
CASSYRSGQANYGYTF
TGTGCCAGCAGTTACAGGAGTGGGCAGGCCAATTATGGCTACACCTTC
>TRBJ1-2|-|TRBV6-5|-
CASRREGRGYTF
TGTGCCAGTAGACGGGAAGGTCGTGGCTACACCTTC
>TRBJ2-5|-|TRBV27|-
CASSPERETQYF
TGTGCCAGCAGTCCTGAGCGGGAGACCCAGTACTTC
>TRBJ1-4|-|TRBV18|TRBD1
CASSLRDRSVWVAEKLFF
TGTGCCAGCTCACTCCGGGACAGGTCCGTATGGGTAGCCGAAAAACTGTTTTTT
>TRBJ2-2|-|TRBV6-1|-
CASSESLVFQSQRGLFF
TGTGCCAGCAGTGAATCCCTTGTTTTCCAGAGCCAGCGTGGGCTGTTTTTT
>TRBJ2-5|-|TRBV30|TRBD1
CAWTSRQGETQYF
TGTGCCTGGACTTCCCGACAGGGAGAGACCCAGTACTTC
>TRBJ1-1|once|TRBV10-3|-
CAISESVNTEAFF
TGTGCCATCAGTGAGTCGGTTAACACTGAAGCTTTCTTT
>TRBJ2-3|once|TRBV9|-
CASKGGASDTQYF
TGTGCCAGCAAAGGGGGGGCCTCAGATACGCAGTATTTT
>TRBJ2-1|once|TRBV2|-
CASSAGALGQFF
TGTGCCAGCAGTGCAGGAGCTTTGGGGCAGTTCTTC
>TRBJ2-7|-|TRBV6-5|-
CASTPSGGSYEQYF
TGTGCCAGCACCCCGTCCGGGGGCTCCTACGAGCAGTACTTC
>TRBJ1-1|-|TRBV12-5|TRBD1
CASGLSGGGTEAFF
TGTGCTAGTGGTTTATCAGGGGGTGGCACTGAAGCTTTCTTT
>TRBJ2-1|-|TRBV30|-
CAWSGGASRYNEQFF
TGTGCCTGGAGTGGAGGGGCTAGCAGATACAATGAGCAGTTCTTC
>TRBJ1-2|-|TRBV7-9|-
CASSPTVGADGYTF
TGTGCCAGCAGCCCCACAGTCGGGGCTGACGGCTACACCTTC
>TRBJ1-1|-|TRBV18|-
CASSPGQPREAFF
TGTGCCAGCTCACCCGGACAGCCCCGTGAAGCTTTCTTT
>TRBJ2-7|-|TRBV18|-
CASSPSLGDEQYF
TGTGCCAGCTCCCCCTCTTTGGGGGACGAGCAGTACTTC
>TRBJ1-3|-|TRBV28|-
CASSSPGGPGGNTIYF
TGTGCCAGCAGCTCACCCGGTGGTCCGGGGGGAAACACCATATATTTT
>TRBJ1-2|few|TRBV29-1|-
CSVHGAYGYTF
TGCAGCGTTCACGGGGCCTATGGCTACACCTTC
>TRBJ2-1|-|TRBV5-1|-
CASSAVQRSSYNEQFF
TGCGCCAGCAGCGCCGTCCAGCGGTCCTCCTACAATGAGCAGTTCTTC
>TRBJ2-3|-|TRBV6-5|-
CASSTTRSTDTQYF
TGTGCCAGCAGCACGACACGGAGCACAGATACGCAGTATTTT
>TRBJ2-7|-|TRBV19|TRBD2
CASRLAGGSYEQYF
TGTGCCAGTAGACTAGCGGGAGGATCCTACGAGCAGTACTTC
>TRBJ2-3|few|TRBV10-1|-
CASSENWIGQGSTDTQYF
TGCGCCAGCAGTGAGAATTGGATAGGGCAGGGGTCCACAGATACGCAGTATTTT
>TRBJ2-7|-|TRBV7-2|-
CASSLATGNNEQYF
TGTGCCAGCAGCTTAGCAACAGGGAACAACGAGCAGTACTTC
>TRBJ2-7|-|TRBV27|-
CASSQNYEQYF
TGTGCCAGCAGTCAAAATTACGAGCAGTACTTC
>TRBJ1-1|-|TRBV5-1|-
CASSLQEVTEAFF
TGCGCCAGCAGCTTGCAGGAGGTCACTGAAGCTTTCTTT
>TRBJ2-3|-|TRBV11-3|TRBD1
CASSLVRGQHTQYF
TGTGCCAGCAGCTTAGTTCGGGGACAGCATACGCAGTATTTT
>TRBJ1-1|-|TRBV6-6|TRBD1
CATSSRTGNTEAFF
TGTGCCACTTCATCTAGGACAGGGAACACTGAAGCTTTCTTT